Each of the 28 T cell receptor beta chains below was sequenced from the same sample in a study of identical twins. TCRdb reprocessed the 5' RACE reads with MiXCR, giving one entry per CDR3 protein. The table lists about 190,000 distinct CDR3 sequences, 15% to 20% of them singletons. The same sample was also used in a study of T cells expressing NK-cell markers.

Sequencing used CD8+ T cells sorted from blood. These receptors originate from a woman aged 18-29 years in good health.

The chain employs TRBV6-2 or TRBV6-3 and TRBJ2-7, with D hard to call. Trimming stripped 8 bases from V and 1 base from J, with 12 bases between. The CDR3 runs 13 residues. Germline CDR1 and CDR2: MNHEY and SVGEGT. CDR3 nucleotides: TGTGCCAGCGTGTTTGGGGAATCCTACGAGCAGTACTTC. Protein product: CASVFGESYEQYF.

This chain connects TRBV25-1 to TRBJ1-2; TRBD1 matches 7 bases. Germline trimming cut 4 bases from V and 4 bases from J; bases unmatched to any gene: 9. This CDR3 has 15 residues. Germline V gene sequence: CDR1 MGHDK, CDR2 SYGVNS. The CDR3 nucleotides are TGTGCCAGCAGTGGCTGGGTCTCAGGGGGCTATGGCTACACCTTC. It yields the protein CASSGWVSGGYGYTF.

The genes are TRBV7-9 and TRBJ2-5, with a weak D call TRBD2 (7 bases). With 7 bases removed from V and 0 bases from J, the gap between germline ends came to 21 bases. The V gene's germline CDR1 is SEHNR and CDR2 FQNEAQ (reference sequence). This CDR3 spans 17 amino acids. DNA of the CDR3: TGTGCCAGCAACAGACAGGCGGGAGCGGGATACCAAGAGACCCAGTACTTC. Protein sequence: CASNRQAGAGYQETQYF.

The V and J genes are TRBV7-9 and TRBJ2-3; TRBD2 aligns across 12 bases. From germline, CDR1 is SEHNR and CDR2 FQNEAQ (reference sequence). The CDR3 is 15 residues long. V shed 5 bases and J 4 bases; nucleotides not matched to a gene: 4. CDR3 protein: CASSPASGGADTQYF. The DNA for the CDR3 is TGTGCCAGCAGCCCCGCTAGCGGGGGGGCAGATACGCAGTATTTT. The full variable domain, in which reference TRBV7-9 and TRBJ2-3 provide the parts outside the CDR3, is DTGVSQNPRHKITKRGQNVTFRCDPISEHNRLYWYRQTLGQGPEFLTYFQNEAQLEKSRLLSDRFSAERPKGSFSTLEIQRTEQGDSAMYLCASSPASGGADTQYFGPGTRLTVL.

This clonotype has more than one count but fewer than ten. This chain uses TRBV29-1 with TRBJ2-3; D ambiguous. From germline, CDR1 is SQVTM and CDR2 ANQGSEA. This CDR3 region has 10 residues. V shed 6 bases and J shed 12 bases, with 13 bases lying between them. CDR3 sequence: CSVPGLPQYF. DNA of the CDR3: TGCAGCGTCCCCGGGTTACCCCAGTATTTT.

V is TRBV6-2 or TRBV6-3 and J is TRBJ2-4, with D perhaps given as TRBD1 or TRBD2 (5 bases each). Trimming stripped 6 bases from V and 8 bases from J, with 26 bases between. The germline V gene encodes CDR1 MNHEY and CDR2 SVGEGT. The CDR3 contains 17 residues. The CDR3 sequence: CASRPPGGGSVKHIQYF. The CDR3 nucleotides read TGTGCCAGCAGACCACCGGGTGGGGGTTCGGTAAAGCACATTCAGTACTTC.

This clonotype has at least ten counts. The rearrangement uses TRBV6-4 and TRBJ2-2; possibly TRBD2 for D (6 bases). In germline, CDR1 is MRHNA, CDR2 SNTAGT. V gave up 4 bases and J gave up 2 bases, with 14 bases separating them. This CDR3 region has 16 residues. CDR3 nucleotides: TGTGCCAGCAGTGGAACCCGGGGGTCTAACACCGGGGAGCTGTTTTTT. This sequence encodes CASSGTRGSNTGELFF.

This clonotype was seen a few times. This rearrangement joins TRBV27 to TRBJ2-1; no firm D call. Deletions cut 7 bases from V and 7 bases from J, with 14 bases between. The CDR3 is made up of 13 amino acids. In germline, CDR1 is MNHEY, CDR2 SMNVEV (reference sequence). The CDR3 reads CASTSLVGNEQFF. CDR3 nucleotides: TGTGCCAGCACCTCATTAGTAGGTAATGAGCAGTTCTTC.

This clonotype was counted between two and nine times. J is TRBJ2-1 and V is TRBV5-5; D is tentatively TRBD1 or TRBD2 (6 bases each). The V end lost 4 bases, the J end lost 6 bases, and 17 bases lay between the germline ends. Germline V gives CDR1 SGHKS, CDR2 YYEKEE (reference sequence). The CDR3 has 15 residues. The DNA for the CDR3 is TGTGCCAGCAGCCTTTTAGGTGGGGGGCCCAATGAGCAGTTCTTC. It yields the protein CASSLLGGGPNEQFF.

This clonotype was seen more than once but under ten times. The chain links TRBV13 to TRBJ1-2, with 9 bases fitting TRBD1. With 4 bases clipped from V and 6 bases from J, the junction kept 6 bases outside the gene matches. Germline V gene sequence: CDR1 PRHDT, CDR2 FYEKMQ (reference sequence). CDR3 length: 14 residues. The CDR3, as DNA: TGTGCCAGCAGCTCTGGACAGGGGAAGGATGGCTACACCTTC. Protein sequence: CASSSGQGKDGYTF.

This clonotype was seen only a few times. The rearrangement links TRBV7-6 to TRBJ2-2, with 7 positions matching TRBD1. CDR1 is SGHVS and CDR2 is FNYEAQ in the germline V gene. This CDR3 has 15 residues. Germline trimming cut 5 bases from V and 1 base from J; bases unmatched to any gene: 4. The CDR3 nucleotides read TGTGCCAGCAGCATCGACAGGGTGAACACCGGGGAGCTGTTTTTT. Its translation is CASSIDRVNTGELFF.

The genes are TRBV6-2 or TRBV6-3 and TRBJ2-1; 11 positions agree with TRBD2. Germline V gene data show CDR1 as MNHEY and CDR2 as SVGEGT. The CDR3 loop spans 17 amino acids. Losses at the gene ends were 1 base for V and 7 bases for J; bases not matched to a gene: 9. CDR3 coding DNA: TGTGCCAGCAGTTACTTCCTAGCGGGGGGCCAGTGGAATGAGCAGTTCTTC. Translating gives CASSYFLAGGQWNEQFF.

This clonotype showed up just a few times. The chain carries TRBV12-3 or TRBV12-4 and TRBJ2-7; TRBD1 aligns across 7 bases. The V gene end was trimmed by 3 bases and the J gene end by 2 bases; junction bases not matched to a gene: 7. CDR3 length: 15 residues. The CDR3 is CASSFKVGTAYEQYF. Written as DNA, the CDR3 is TGTGCCAGCAGTTTTAAGGTGGGGACAGCCTACGAGCAGTACTTC.

This clonotype was seen a few times. V gene TRBV12-3 or TRBV12-4 combines with J gene TRBJ2-3; TRBD2 matches at 8 bases. V gave up 6 bases and J gave up 3 bases; unmatched junction bases: 8. The CDR3 is made up of 15 amino acids. The CDR3 region has the DNA TGTGCCAGCAGACGCGGGGGGCTATCGACAGATACGCAGTATTTT. The encoded protein is CASRRGGLSTDTQYF.

The rearrangement joins TRBV6-2 or TRBV6-3 to TRBJ2-5; TRBD2 matches at 12 bases. V lost 6 bases and J lost 2; bases outside the gene matches: 4. The CDR3 length is 15 residues. Germline CDR1 MNHEY, CDR2 SVGEGT. DNA for the CDR3: TGTGCCAGCAGCCAAGGACTAGCGGGACAAGAGACCCAGTACTTC. As protein: CASSQGLAGQETQYF.

In its sample, this clonotype was seen many times. The V gene is TRBV5-1, the J gene TRBJ1-1, with D unresolved. The CDR3 contains 15 residues. Germline lookup yields CDR1 SGHRS and CDR2 YFSETQ. Trimming stripped 3 bases from V and 3 bases from J, with 15 bases between. This CDR3 reads CASSSFGSPDTEAFF. The CDR3 DNA sequence: TGCGCCAGCAGCTCCTTCGGGTCTCCAGACACTGAAGCTTTCTTT.

This clonotype was observed a few times. The DNA is left out, because the CDR3 cannot be placed on it with certainty; the CDR3 is given as TCRdb lists it. The gene calls are TRBV6-2 or TRBV6-3 and TRBJ2-7. Germline CDR1 is MNHEY and CDR2 is SVGEGT. The CDR3 is made up of 12 amino acids, end residues included. CDR3 sequence reads: CASSSSIWEQYF.

This clonotype turned up a few times. The rearrangement joins TRBV29-1 to TRBJ1-2, with a possible D match to TRBD1 (5 bases). The germline CDR1 and CDR2 sequences are SQVTM and ANQGSEA. V gave up 4 bases and J gave up 4 bases, with 10 bases separating them. This CDR3 has 12 amino acids. The CDR3 loop reads CSVAKGSYGYTF. The CDR3 DNA follows: TGCAGCGTTGCTAAGGGGTCCTATGGCTACACCTTC. Full variable domain (remainder filled in from reference TRBV29-1 and TRBJ1-2): SAVISQKPSRDICQRGTSLTIQCQVDSQVTMMFWYRQQPGQSLTLIATANQGSEATYESGFVIDKFPISRPNLTFSTLTVSNMSPEDSSIYLCSVAKGSYGYTFGSGTRLTVV.

This clonotype was seen only a few times. The chain is built from TRBV15 and TRBJ2-2; D perhaps matches TRBD2 (6 bases). The germline V gene encodes CDR1 LNHNV and CDR2 YYDKDF (reference sequence). CDR3 length: 15 residues. Trimming removed 0 bases from V and 2 bases from J, with 7 bases in between. This CDR3 reads CATSRDAGNTGELFF. In nucleotides, the CDR3 is TGTGCCACCAGCAGAGATGCGGGAAACACCGGGGAGCTGTTTTTT. Variable domain in full (rest from reference TRBV15 and TRBJ2-2): DAMVIQNPRYQVTQFGKPVTLSCSQTLNHNVMYWYQQKSSQAPKLLFHYYDKDFNNEADTPDNFQSRRPNTSFCFLDIRSPGLGDTAMYLCATSRDAGNTGELFFGEGSRLTVL.

V and J are TRBV24-1 and TRBJ2-1; D gene uncertain. Trimming pared 1 base from V and 6 bases from J, leaving 6 bases between. Germline CDR1 reads KGHDR; CDR2 reads SFDVKD. The CDR3 covers 13 residues. Here the CDR3 reads CATSDLGFNEQFF. The CDR3 bases are TGTGCCACCAGTGATTTAGGTTTCAATGAGCAGTTCTTC.

This clonotype turned up a few times. The chain joins TRBV6-2 or TRBV6-3 to TRBJ2-1; D is ambiguous. Trimming removed 2 bases from V and 9 bases from J, with 8 bases in between. The CDR3 has 12 residues. Germline V CDR1 and CDR2: MNHEY, SVGEGT. The CDR3 region has the DNA TGTGCCAGCAGTTACAGCCCGGTTGAGCAGTTCTTC. Its protein is CASSYSPVEQFF.

This clonotype was found a few times. J is TRBJ2-2 and V is TRBV4-3; D not certain. Germline V gene data show CDR1 as LGHNA and CDR2 as YSLEER. V lost 0 bases and J 6 bases, leaving 14 bases between the germline ends. The CDR3 totals 16 residues. CDR3 loop: CASSQEGTRSAGELFF. In DNA form, the CDR3 reads TGCGCCAGCAGCCAAGAGGGCACCCGATCCGCCGGGGAGCTGTTTTTT.

This clonotype was detected only a few times. This chain connects TRBV10-2 to TRBJ2-3, with D unclear. The CDR3 has 14 amino acids. CDR1 is WSHSY, CDR2 SAAADI, per germline. The V gene lost 8 bases and the J gene lost 0 bases, with 12 bases spanning the gap. The CDR3: CASGDLLSTDTQYF. The DNA for the CDR3 is TGCGCCAGCGGCGACCTACTGAGCACAGATACGCAGTATTTT.

This clonotype has more than one count but fewer than ten. The V call is TRBV4-3, the J call TRBJ2-7; weak D call: TRBD2 (6 bases). The CDR3 is made up of 14 amino acids. Germline CDR1 LGHNA, CDR2 YSLEER. Trimming removed 0 bases from V and 6 bases from J, with 12 bases in between. The CDR3 DNA reads TGCGCCAGCAGCCAAGACCGGACTACTGGCGAGCAGTACTTC. Translated: CASSQDRTTGEQYF.

This clonotype was picked up a small number of times. This chain joins TRBV5-6 and TRBJ2-3; perhaps TRBD2 as D (6 bases). Germline CDR1 reads SGHDT; CDR2 reads YYEEEE. CDR3 length: 17 residues. The ends were cut back, 2 bases at V and 3 bases at J, with 19 bases in the middle. This CDR3 reads CASSFRSGAKGTDTQYF. The CDR3, as DNA: TGTGCCAGCAGCTTCCGGTCGGGAGCGAAGGGAACAGATACGCAGTATTTT. Full variable domain (rest looked up from reference TRBV5-6 and TRBJ2-3): DAGVTQSPTHLIKTRGQQVTLRCSPKSGHDTVSWYQQALGQGPQFIFQYYEEEERQRGNFPDRFSGHQFPNYSSELNVNALLLGDSALYLCASSFRSGAKGTDTQYFGPGTRLTVL.

This clonotype was seen a few times. The chain employs TRBV5-1 and TRBJ2-1; 11 positions match TRBD2. The germline gives CDR1 SGHRS, CDR2 YFSETQ. J was trimmed by 0 bases and V by 0 bases; bases with no gene match: 8. This CDR3 is built from 19 residues. Written as DNA, the CDR3 is TGCGCCAGCAGCTTGGGAGGGGGACTAGCGGATAGCTCCTACAATGAGCAGTTCTTC. It specifies CASSLGGGLADSSYNEQFF. Combining the CDR3 with reference TRBV5-1 and TRBJ2-1 gives the whole variable domain KAGVTQTPRYLIKTRGQQVTLSCSPISGHRSVSWYQQTPGQGLQFLFEYFSETQRNKGNFPGRFSGRQFSNSRSEMNVSTLELGDSALYLCASSLGGGLADSSYNEQFFGPGTRLTVL.

Relative to its sample, this clonotype is medium-sized. The chain joins TRBV24-1 to TRBJ2-1; a weak D match, TRBD2 (6 bases). V dropped 6 bases and J dropped 5 bases, with 7 bases sitting between them. This CDR3 region has 12 residues. Germline V gene data show CDR1 as KGHDR and CDR2 as SFDVKD. The chain's CDR3 is CATSTSNNEQFF. The CDR3 coding sequence is TGTGCCACCAGTACTAGCAACAATGAGCAGTTCTTC.

The gene calls are TRBV4-1 and TRBJ1-1; possibly TRBD1 for D (5 bases). V lost 3 bases, J lost 1 base, and 9 bases lay in between. Per germline, CDR1 MGHRA and CDR2 YSYEKL. The CDR3 runs 14 residues. In DNA form, the CDR3 reads TGCGCCAGCAGCCACCAGGGATCGAACACTGAAGCTTTCTTT. The encoded protein is CASSHQGSNTEAFF.